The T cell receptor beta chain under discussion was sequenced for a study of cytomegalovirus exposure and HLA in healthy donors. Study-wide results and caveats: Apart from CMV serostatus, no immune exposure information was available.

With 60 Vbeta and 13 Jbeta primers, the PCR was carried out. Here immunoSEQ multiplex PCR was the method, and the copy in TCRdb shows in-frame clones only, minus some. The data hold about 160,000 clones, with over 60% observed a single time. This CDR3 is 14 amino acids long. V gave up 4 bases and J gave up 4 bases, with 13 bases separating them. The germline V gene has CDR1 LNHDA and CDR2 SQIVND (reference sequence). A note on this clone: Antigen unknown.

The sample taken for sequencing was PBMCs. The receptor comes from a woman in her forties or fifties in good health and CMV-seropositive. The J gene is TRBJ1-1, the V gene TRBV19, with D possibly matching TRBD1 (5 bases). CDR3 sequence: CASSSERRGTEAFF. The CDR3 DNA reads TGTGCCAGTAGTAGCGAAAGAAGGGGCACTGAAGCTTTCTTT.